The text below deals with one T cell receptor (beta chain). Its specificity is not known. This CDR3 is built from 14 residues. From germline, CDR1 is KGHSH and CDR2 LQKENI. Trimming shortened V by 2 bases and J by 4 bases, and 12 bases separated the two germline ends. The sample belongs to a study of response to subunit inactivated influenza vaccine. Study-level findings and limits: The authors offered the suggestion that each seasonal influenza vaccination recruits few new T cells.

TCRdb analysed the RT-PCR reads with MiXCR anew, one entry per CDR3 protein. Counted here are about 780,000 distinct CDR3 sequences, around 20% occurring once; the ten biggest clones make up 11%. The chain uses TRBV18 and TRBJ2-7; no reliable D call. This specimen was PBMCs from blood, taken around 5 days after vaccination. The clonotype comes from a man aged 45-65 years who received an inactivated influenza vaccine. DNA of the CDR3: TGTGCCAGCTCACCAAATACAGAGTTGTACGAGCAGTACTTC. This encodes CASSPNTELYEQYF.